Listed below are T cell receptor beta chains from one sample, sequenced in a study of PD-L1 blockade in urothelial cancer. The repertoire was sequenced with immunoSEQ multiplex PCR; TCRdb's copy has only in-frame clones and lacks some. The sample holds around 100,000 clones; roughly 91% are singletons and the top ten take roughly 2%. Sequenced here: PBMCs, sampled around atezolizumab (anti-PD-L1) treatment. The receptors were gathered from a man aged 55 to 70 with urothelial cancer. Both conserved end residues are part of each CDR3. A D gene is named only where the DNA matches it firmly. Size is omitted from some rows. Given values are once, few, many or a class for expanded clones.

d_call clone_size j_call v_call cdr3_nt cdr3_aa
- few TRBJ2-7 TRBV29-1 TGCAGCGCCACGACAGGCGTCTACGAGCAGTACTTC CSATTGVYEQYF
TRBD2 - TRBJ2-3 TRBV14 TGTGCCAGCAGCCTCATTGGCGGGGGGTTAGTAGATACGCAGTATTTT CASSLIGGGLVDTQYF
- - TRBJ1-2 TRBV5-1 TGCGCCAGCAGCTTGTCTACCACCTATGGCTACACCTTC CASSLSTTYGYTF
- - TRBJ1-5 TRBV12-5 TGTGCCTCCCGTCCGGGGGGTCAGCCCCAGCATTTT CASRPGGQPQHF
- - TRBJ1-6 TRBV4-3 TGCGCCAGCAGCCAAGATTCATCCGGTCTCGAAAATCACTCCCTCCACTTT CASSQDSSGLENHSLHF
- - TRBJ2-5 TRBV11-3 TGTGCCAGCAGCTTAGATCCGGGCAGGGCGCGAGAGACCCAGTACTTC CASSLDPGRARETQYF
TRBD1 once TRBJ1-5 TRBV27 TGTGCCAGCAGTTCGGGGGACAGGGTAGGAAGGAGTCAGCCCCAGCATTTT CASSSGDRVGRSQPQHF
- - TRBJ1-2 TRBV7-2 TGTGCCAGCAGCCCAGGATCAGACTATGGCTACACCTTC CASSPGSDYGYTF
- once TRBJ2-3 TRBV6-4 TGTGCCAGCAGTGACTCGTATGGAGGGGGCACAGATACGCAGTATTTT CASSDSYGGGTDTQYF
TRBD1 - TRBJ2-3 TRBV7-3 TGTGCCAGCAGCTCCGGGACAGGGTCTACAGATACGCAGTATTTT CASSSGTGSTDTQYF
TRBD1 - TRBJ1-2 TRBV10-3 TGTGCCATCTGGAAGGGGGCAGATGGGGGTGGCTACACCTTC CAIWKGADGGGYTF
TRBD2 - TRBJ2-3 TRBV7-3 TGTGCCAGCCAGGGACTAGCGGTTGTATGGAGTCCGGGCACAGATACGCAGTATTTT CASQGLAVVWSPGTDTQYF
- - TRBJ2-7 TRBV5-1 TGCGCCAGCAGCGGCACAGGGTACTCCTACGAGCAGTACTTC CASSGTGYSYEQYF
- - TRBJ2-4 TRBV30 TGTGCCTGGAGTGTAGCCAGTGGAGGAGCCAAAAACATTCAGTACTTC CAWSVASGGAKNIQYF
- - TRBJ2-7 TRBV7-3 TGTGCCAGCAGCCCCGGTGCGGGGACCTACGAGCAGTACTTC CASSPGAGTYEQYF
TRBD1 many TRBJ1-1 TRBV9 TGTGCCAGCAGCTTAGGGACAGGGGATTTAACTTTCTTT CASSLGTGDLTFF
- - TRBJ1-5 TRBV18 TGTGCCAGCTCACCAAACAGGGGCAATCAGCCCCAGCATTTT CASSPNRGNQPQHF
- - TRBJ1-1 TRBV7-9 TGTGCCAGCAGCTTAGGGCAGTCGAACACTGAAGCTTTCTTT CASSLGQSNTEAFF
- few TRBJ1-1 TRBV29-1 TGCAGCGTTCACAGCAACACTGAAGCTTTCTTT CSVHSNTEAFF
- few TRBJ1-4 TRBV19 TGTGCCAGTCGTCGGGAAAAACTGTTTTTT CASRREKLFF
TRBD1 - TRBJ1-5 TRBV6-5 TGTGCCAGCAGCCGTACGAGACAGGGTGCTCAGCCCCAGCATTTT CASSRTRQGAQPQHF
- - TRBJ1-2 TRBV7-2 TGTGCCAGCAGCCCGGCGGCGGAAACCTATGGCTACACCTTC CASSPAAETYGYTF
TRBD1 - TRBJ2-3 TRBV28 TGTGCCAGCAGACGACAGGGTGCAGATACGCAGTATTTT CASRRQGADTQYF
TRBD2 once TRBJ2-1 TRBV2 TGTGCCAGCAATTCCGGGACTAGCGTCTCCAATGAGCAGTTCTTC CASNSGTSVSNEQFF
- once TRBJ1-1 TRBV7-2 TGTGCCAGCAGCGTACCAGGCAGGGTAGGGACTGAAGCTTTCTTT CASSVPGRVGTEAFF
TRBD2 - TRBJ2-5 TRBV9 TGTGCCAGCGCCCCGTTGGCTAGCGGAGGAGAGACCCAGTACTTC CASAPLASGGETQYF
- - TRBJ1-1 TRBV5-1 TGCGCCAGCAGCGACATGGCCCCAGCTTTCTTT CASSDMAPAFF
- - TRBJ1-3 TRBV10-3 TGTGCCATCACAGGCCCTGGAAACACCATATATTTT CAITGPGNTIYF
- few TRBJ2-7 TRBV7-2 TGTGCCAGCAGCTTAGCGGGACAATCAGGATACGAGCAGTACTTC CASSLAGQSGYEQYF
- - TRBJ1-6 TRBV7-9 TGTGCCAGCAGCTTAGTTTCGGGTAATTCACCCCTCCACTTT CASSLVSGNSPLHF
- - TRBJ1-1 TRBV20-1 TGCAGTGCCCGGGGTGTCTCTGATGTTTTCTTT CSARGVSDVFF
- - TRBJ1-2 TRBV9 TGTGCCAGCAGCGCTACCGGGAGCCGCTATGGCTACACCTTC CASSATGSRYGYTF
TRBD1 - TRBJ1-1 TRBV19 TGTGCCAGTAGTACCGGACAGGGGACGGACACTGAAGCTTTCTTT CASSTGQGTDTEAFF
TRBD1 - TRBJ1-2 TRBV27 TGTGCCAGCAGTCCAGTTGGGGACAGGGTCTATGGCTACACCTTC CASSPVGDRVYGYTF
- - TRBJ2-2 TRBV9 TGTGCCAGCAGCGTAGGGGGAGGGAACACCGGGGAGCTGTTTTTT CASSVGGGNTGELFF
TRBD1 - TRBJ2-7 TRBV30 TGTGCCTGGTTGTATGAGACAGGGGGGACTTACGAGCAGTACTTC CAWLYETGGTYEQYF